The rows below give T cell receptor beta chains drawn from one sample of a study of blood T cells in healthy people across ages. A single record per CDR3 protein comes from TCRdb applying MiXCR to the 5' RACE reads. The sample records about 570,000 distinct CDR3 sequences, roughly 28% being singletons. Specimen: blood. All receptors come from a woman aged 70-85 years in good health. CDR3s include the opening cysteine and the closing phenylalanine or tryptophan. Each record gives: J gene, V gene, clone size, D gene, CDR3 protein, CDR3 DNA. D genes are given only for firm matches. Some rows have no size entry. The others give once, few or many, or a class for an expanded clone.

TRBJ2-7	TRBV7-8	many	TRBD2	CASSLGGGTSYEQYF	TGTGCCAGCAGCTTAGGCGGGGGGACCTCCTACGAGCAGTACTTC
TRBJ1-5	TRBV2	few	TRBD1	CASSAQGAGNQPQHF	TGTGCCAGCAGTGCCCAGGGGGCTGGAAATCAGCCCCAGCATTTT
TRBJ2-1	TRBV20-1	.	TRBD2	CSAKGLAGGRHSYNEQFF	TGCAGTGCTAAGGGACTAGCGGGGGGGCGCCACTCCTACAATGAGCAGTTCTTC
TRBJ1-4	TRBV6-5	many	.	CASSPYATNEKLFF	TGTGCCAGCAGCCCTTATGCAACTAATGAAAAACTGTTTTTT
TRBJ1-2	TRBV5-1	.	TRBD1	CASSPTPTGDRSNYGYTF	TGCGCCAGCAGCCCAACCCCGACAGGGGACCGATCTAACTATGGCTACACCTTC
TRBJ2-2	TRBV15	.	.	CATSRGRSNTGELFF	TGTGCCACCAGCAGAGGACGCTCTAACACCGGGGAGCTGTTTTTT
TRBJ1-1	TRBV6-1	few	.	CASSEARGPEAFF	TGTGCCAGCAGTGAAGCACGGGGCCCTGAAGCTTTCTTT
TRBJ1-1	TRBV7-9	few	TRBD1	CASSSRQGFLNTEAFF	TGTGCCAGCAGCTCCAGACAGGGCTTTTTGAACACTGAAGCTTTCTTT
TRBJ2-3	TRBV18	.	.	CASSPDASDTQYF	TGTGCCAGCTCACCCGACGCTTCAGATACGCAGTATTTT
TRBJ1-1	TRBV3-1	.	.	CASSQGGRGAFF	TGTGCCAGCAGCCAAGGAGGCAGGGGAGCTTTCTTT
TRBJ1-5	TRBV12-3/TRBV12-4	few	TRBD1	CASSLLRGQGVGSQHF	TGTGCCAGCAGTTTACTCCGCGGACAGGGAGTTGGGTCCCAGCATTTT
TRBJ1-2	TRBV5-1	.	.	CASSLELGQGYGYTF	TGCGCCAGCAGCTTGGAATTGGGCCAGGGGTATGGCTACACCTTC
TRBJ1-1	TRBV7-2	.	.	CASSLDYTEAFF	TGTGCCAGCAGCTTAGACTACACTGAAGCTTTCTTT
TRBJ2-1	TRBV5-1	.	TRBD2	CASSYGLAGGVQFF	TGCGCCAGCAGTTACGGACTAGCGGGGGGTGTGCAGTTCTTC
TRBJ1-1	TRBV6-1	.	.	CTSRAREQERRGAFF	TGTACCAGCAGGGCCCGAGAACAGGAGAGGCGCGGAGCTTTCTTT
TRBJ1-5	TRBV2	.	.	CASSANGGSQPQHF	TGTGCCAGCAGTGCGAACGGGGGCAGTCAGCCCCAGCATTTT
TRBJ2-2	TRBV30	.	.	CAWAQVDTGELFF	TGTGCCTGGGCTCAGGTAGACACCGGGGAGCTGTTTTTT
TRBJ1-2	TRBV30	.	.	CAWSVPGETYGYTF	TGTGCCTGGAGTGTTCCAGGGGAGACCTATGGCTACACCTTC
TRBJ1-1	TRBV20-1	many	TRBD1	CSARQGDLRTEAFF	TGCAGTGCTAGGCAGGGGGACCTGAGAACTGAAGCTTTCTTT
TRBJ2-2	TRBV5-1	.	.	CASSLRTDYTGELFF	TGCGCCAGCAGCTTGCGGACAGATTACACCGGGGAGCTGTTTTTT
TRBJ2-5	TRBV4-2	.	TRBD2	CASSLGLAGGSAETQYF	TGTGCCAGCAGCCTGGGACTAGCGGGGGGTTCTGCAGAGACCCAGTACTTC
TRBJ2-1	TRBV12-3/TRBV12-4	few	TRBD2	CASSFPLAGGPGEQFF	TGTGCCAGCAGTTTCCCCCTAGCGGGGGGGCCGGGTGAGCAGTTCTTC
TRBJ1-2	TRBV12-3/TRBV12-4	.	.	CASSLSGNYGYTF	TGTGCCAGCAGCCTCTCGGGGAACTATGGCTACACCTTC
TRBJ2-5	TRBV20-1	few	.	CSARDIDVETQYF	TGCAGTGCTAGGGACATCGACGTGGAGACCCAGTACTTC
TRBJ1-4	TRBV12-5	.	TRBD1	CASGDRPGTGIATNEKLFF	TGTGCTAGTGGTGACCGACCCGGGACAGGTATTGCAACTAATGAAAAACTGTTTTTT
TRBJ2-3	TRBV20-1	few	TRBD2	CSARDLTSGDTDTQYF	TGCAGTGCTAGAGATCTAACTAGCGGGGACACAGATACGCAGTATTTT
TRBJ1-1	TRBV20-1	.	.	CSARDLAGTEAFF	TGCAGTGCTAGAGATTTGGCCGGAACTGAAGCTTTCTTT
TRBJ2-4	TRBV11-2	.	.	CASSTRIAKNIQYF	TGTGCCAGCAGCACGCGGATAGCCAAAAACATTCAGTACTTC
TRBJ1-5	TRBV12-3/TRBV12-4	.	.	CASSLQVEGVPPQHF	TGTGCCAGCAGTTTACAGGTGGAAGGGGTGCCGCCCCAGCATTTT
TRBJ2-1	TRBV7-9	many	.	CASSLEDEQFF	TGTGCCAGCAGCTTGGAGGATGAGCAGTTCTTC
TRBJ2-2	TRBV7-2	.	TRBD2	CASSLNSGGPTEELFF	TGTGCCAGCAGCTTAAATAGCGGGGGGCCCACCGAGGAGCTGTTTTTT
TRBJ1-3	TRBV11-2	.	.	CAGSLGSGTLIFSSGNTIYF	TGTGCCGGCAGCTTAGGGAGTGGGACCCTCATCTTCTCCTCTGGAAACACCATATATTTT